This T cell receptor beta chain was captured in a study of blood T cells in healthy people across ages. General study findings and limits: As age increased, TCR beta diversity per million T cells fell in a roughly linear fashion.

Alongside a J-beta primer mix, a sample-barcoded 5' primer served in a second PCR lasting about 7 to 11 cycles. Unique molecular identifiers of 12 random nucleotides labeled each cDNA. TCRdb redid the calling of the 5' RACE reads with MiXCR, one entry per CDR3 protein. This repertoire shows 870,000 or so distinct CDR3 sequences, around 30% found once; its top ten account for about 18%. CDR3 size: 13 residues. The trim removed 5 bases at V and 6 bases at J, leaving 4 bases unmatched. Germline V gives CDR1 MNHNS, CDR2 SASEGT. Researchers collected about 9.6 milliliters of peripheral blood from every single donor. Comments on this clonotype: No antigen is known for it. This may be a read error: a much more frequent sequence differs by one nucleotide.

Sequenced: blood. This chain uses TRBV6-1 with TRBJ1-2; 9 positions agree with TRBD1. This clonotype originated in an elderly woman in good health. CDR3 coding DNA: TGTGCCAGCAGTTCGGACAGGGGTGATGGCTACACCTTC. Protein sequence: CASSSDRGDGYTF.